These 9 T cell receptor beta chains were all obtained from the same sample, sequenced in a study of CD8+ T cells in alopecia areata. RNA extraction was followed by reverse transcription into cDNA, which acted as the sequencing template. The assay was immunoSEQ multiplex PCR, and TCRdb's table has in-frame clones only and misses some. The sample contains more than 95,000 clones, around 45% of which appear only once. Sequenced input: NKG2D-low CD8+ T cells sorted from blood. Source of these receptors: a human donor with alopecia areata.

This chain uses TRBV7-9 with TRBJ2-7; D unclear. In germline, CDR1 is SEHNR, CDR2 FQNEAQ (reference sequence). Trimming took off 1 base at V and 0 bases at J, with 10 bases between the two ends. CDR3 size: 15 residues. The CDR3 protein is CASSLEGRSSYEQYF. The CDR3 DNA is TGTGCCAGCAGCTTAGAGGGCAGAAGCTCCTACGAGCAGTACTTC.

V gene TRBV29-1 combines with J gene TRBJ2-3, with a possible D match to TRBD2 (5 bases). Germline CDR1 reads SQVTM; CDR2 reads ANQGSEA. The CDR3 has 13 residues. V dropped 7 bases and J dropped 5 bases, with 16 bases sitting between them. The CDR3 protein is CSEEDGVIDTQYF. For the CDR3, the DNA is TGCAGCGAAGAGGACGGGGTGATAGATACGCAGTATTTT.

The sample holds a few counts of this clone. This rearrangement joins TRBV6-6 to TRBJ1-1; D gene uncertain. The germline CDR1 and CDR2 sequences are MNHNY and SVGAGI (reference sequence). The ends were cut back, 6 bases at V and 4 bases at J, with 15 bases in the middle. This CDR3 contains 14 residues. CDR3 DNA: TGTGCCAGCAGCCCTGACTGGACCGGCACTGAAGCTTTCTTT. It encodes CASSPDWTGTEAFF.

The V and J genes are TRBV9 and TRBJ2-7, with 8 nucleotides matching TRBD1. Unmatched junction bases numbered 18, after V lost 4 bases and J lost 0 bases. The CDR3 spans 19 residues. Looked up from germline, CDR1 is SGDLS and CDR2 is YYNGEE. CDR3 nucleotide sequence: TGTGCCAGCAGCCCACGTACGGGAAAAACGGGACAGGACTCCTACGAGCAGTACTTC. Protein: CASSPRTGKTGQDSYEQYF. Complete variable domain (other parts from reference TRBV9 and TRBJ2-7): DSGVTQTPKHLITATGQRVTLRCSPRSGDLSVYWYQQSLDQGLQFLIQYYNGEERAKGNILERFSAQQFPDLHSELNLSSLELGDSALYFCASSPRTGKTGQDSYEQYFGPGTRLTVT.

Concerning this clone itself: Within the sample, other DNA sequences also encode this same CDR3. The chain recombines TRBV27 with TRBJ2-5; no clear D. Germline assignment: CDR1 MNHEY and CDR2 SMNVEV (reference sequence). The length of the CDR3 is 11 residues. The germline V and J ends were trimmed by 6 bases and 5 bases, with 7 bases remaining between them. The CDR3 loop reads CASSQGETQYF. The CDR3 DNA reads as TGTGCCAGCAGCCAAGGCGAGACCCAGTACTTC.

This clone was seen more than once but under ten times. The chain joins TRBV5-1 to TRBJ1-1, with 9 bases lining up with TRBD1. Unmatched junction bases numbered 3, after V lost 5 bases and J lost 7 bases. The germline gives CDR1 SGHRS, CDR2 YFSETQ. This CDR3 region has 12 residues. The CDR3 here is CASRGQGDEAFF. The CDR3 nucleotides read TGCGCCAGCAGGGGACAGGGAGATGAAGCTTTCTTT.

This chain joins TRBV29-1 and TRBJ2-7; D gene ambiguous. Germline CDR1 is SQVTM and CDR2 is ANQGSEA. This CDR3 region has 11 residues. Trimming cost V 0 bases and J 7 bases, with 7 bases left between them. The CDR3 sequence: CSVEDMQEQYF. Here the CDR3 DNA reads TGCAGCGTTGAAGATATGCAAGAGCAGTACTTC.

In nucleotides, the CDR3 is TGCGCCAGCAGCTTGGGGGACTCCCAGGAGTTCTTC. It is translated as CASSLGDSQEFF. J is TRBJ2-1 and V is TRBV5-1, with a tentative D call TRBD2 (6 bases). The CDR3 covers 12 residues. The germline gives CDR1 SGHRS, CDR2 YFSETQ. V dropped 0 bases and J dropped 14 bases, with 12 bases sitting between them.

The V gene is TRBV5-6, the J gene TRBJ2-1, with D possibly TRBD2 on 5 matching bases. CDR3 length: 14 residues. CDR1 and CDR2 from the germline V gene are SGHDT and YYEEEE. Between the trimmed V and J ends, which lost 3 bases and 5 bases, there was a span of 12 bases. The CDR3 sequence: CASSSTEVDNEQFF. The DNA of the CDR3 is TGTGCCAGCAGCTCGACGGAGGTTGACAATGAGCAGTTCTTC. The whole variable domain, remainder taken from reference TRBV5-6 and TRBJ2-1, is DAGVTQSPTHLIKTRGQQVTLRCSPKSGHDTVSWYQQALGQGPQFIFQYYEEEERQRGNFPDRFSGHQFPNYSSELNVNALLLGDSALYLCASSSTEVDNEQFFGPGTRLTVL.